This passage covers 27 T cell receptor beta chains from one sample sequenced in a study of siplizumab effects on memory and regulatory T cells. The data were produced by immunoSEQ multiplex PCR, yet TCRdb's version contains in-frame clones alone and is incomplete. The sample lists fewer than 45,000 clones, about 90% occurring once. Sequencing was carried out using naive CD4+ T cells sorted from blood. The receptors derive from a human donor in good health.

This clone was seen a handful of times. This chain uses TRBV7-8 with TRBJ1-5; TRBD1 is a possible D gene (5 bases). The CDR3 is 14 residues long. Per germline, CDR1 SGHVS and CDR2 FQNEAQ. V was trimmed by 5 bases and J by 5 bases, leaving 13 bases between them. CDR3 sequence (DNA): TGTGCCAGCAGCCGCGGGACCAGACATCAGCCCCAGCATTTT. Encoded protein: CASSRGTRHQPQHF.

The chain recombines TRBV25-1 with TRBJ2-7; D is perhaps TRBD1 (6 bases). Trimming took off 4 bases at V and 3 bases at J, with 10 bases between the two ends. The germline gives CDR1 MGHDK, CDR2 SYGVNS. The CDR3 sequence is 13 residues long. CDR3 loop: CASSGGPYYEQYF. The DNA of the CDR3 is TGTGCCAGCAGTGGGGGGCCGTACTACGAGCAGTACTTC.

The chain joins TRBV6-1 to TRBJ1-2; D is undetermined. Trimming pared 5 bases from V and 3 bases from J, leaving 10 bases between. The CDR3 loop spans 13 amino acids. CDR1 is MNHNS, CDR2 SASEGT, per germline. The CDR3, as DNA: TGTGCCAGCAGTCCCGAGGATTACTATGGCTACACCTTC. It encodes CASSPEDYYGYTF.

V is TRBV19 and J is TRBJ2-2, with D tentatively TRBD2 (10 bases). Deletions cut 7 bases from V and 8 bases from J, with 20 bases between. Per germline, CDR1 LNHDA and CDR2 SQIVND (reference sequence). CDR3 length: 15 amino acids. DNA for the CDR3: TGTGCCAGTAACAAACTAGCGGGACAGGGAGGGGAGCTGTTTTTT. Translation gives CASNKLAGQGGELFF.

The rearrangement joins TRBV6-6 to TRBJ2-1; TRBD1 aligns across 8 bases. J was trimmed by 0 bases and V by 5 bases; bases with no gene match: 6. Germline V gene data show CDR1 as MNHNY and CDR2 as SVGAGI (reference sequence). This CDR3 region has 16 residues. The CDR3 spells CASSSFTGGSYNEQFF. The CDR3 DNA follows: TGTGCCAGCAGTAGTTTTACAGGGGGCTCCTACAATGAGCAGTTCTTC.

The chain links TRBV7-3 to TRBJ2-5; TRBD1 is a possible D gene (6 bases). Trimming took off 5 bases at V and 4 bases at J, with 14 bases between the two ends. Per the germline V gene, CDR1 is SGHTA and CDR2 is FQGTGA. The CDR3 totals 14 residues. Here the CDR3 DNA reads TGTGCCAGCAGCGAACCAGGGGTGTCAGAGACCCAGTACTTC. Its protein is CASSEPGVSETQYF.

The chain uses TRBV19 and TRBJ2-5, with D perhaps TRBD1 or TRBD2 (5 bases each). In germline, CDR1 is LNHDA, CDR2 SQIVND (reference sequence). The CDR3 has 15 amino acids. Trimming removed 6 bases from V and 2 bases from J, with 16 bases in between. CDR3 DNA sequence: TGTGCCAGTAGCCCTCCTCGGGACGGACAAGAGACCCAGTACTTC. It codes for CASSPPRDGQETQYF.

This chain connects TRBV6-5 to TRBJ2-7; D gene unclear. The CDR3 has 15 residues. Germline V gives CDR1 MNHEY, CDR2 SVGAGI. Deletions cut 3 bases from V and 2 bases from J, with 14 bases between. The CDR3 coding sequence is TGTGCCAGCAGTTATAGTGACTTGGATGCCTACGAGCAGTACTTC. Translated: CASSYSDLDAYEQYF.

The rearrangement links TRBV11-2 to TRBJ1-1; 8 bases are a match to TRBD1. Trimming at V came to 3 bases and at J to 4 bases, leaving 10 bases not matched to a gene. Germline CDR1 reads SGHAT; CDR2 reads FQNNGV. This CDR3 contains 16 residues. The CDR3 bases are TGTGCCAGCAGCTTCAGGCAGGGGGCTTGGGCCACTGAAGCTTTCTTT. It yields the protein CASSFRQGAWATEAFF.

The CDR3 DNA follows: TGCGCCAGCAGCCTGACGGGTAACACAGATACGCAGTATTTT. Translating it yields CASSLTGNTDTQYF. V is TRBV5-1 and J is TRBJ2-3; the D is unclear. There are 14 residues in the CDR3. Trimming stripped 4 bases from V and 2 bases from J, with 11 bases between. Germline CDR1 is SGHRS and CDR2 is YFSETQ.

The chain links TRBV6-5 to TRBJ2-2; 7 positions match TRBD1. The V and J ends lost 7 bases and 4 bases, in that order; junction bases with no gene match: 3. The CDR3 loop spans 13 amino acids. The germline V gene encodes CDR1 MNHEY and CDR2 SVGAGI. The CDR3 DNA follows: TGTGCCAGCATTCAGGGGGTCACCGGGGAGCTGTTTTTT. Amino acid sequence: CASIQGVTGELFF.

J is TRBJ2-7 and V is TRBV28; D is perhaps TRBD1 (5 bases). The germline CDR1 and CDR2 sequences are MDHEN and SYDVKM. This CDR3 spans 12 amino acids. Trimming stripped 5 bases from V and 2 bases from J, with 7 bases between. Here the CDR3 reads CASSPTAYEQYF. CDR3 DNA: TGTGCCAGCAGTCCGACAGCCTACGAGCAGTACTTC.

The gene calls are TRBV19 and TRBJ2-2; no firm D call. The V gene's germline CDR1 is LNHDA and CDR2 SQIVND (reference sequence). The CDR3 extends over 14 amino acids. V was clipped by 3 bases and J by 4 bases, with 9 bases between them. Here the CDR3 reads CASSIKSSTGELFF. CDR3 coding DNA: TGTGCCAGTAGTATTAAAAGCAGCACCGGGGAGCTGTTTTTT. The whole variable domain, remainder taken from reference TRBV19 and TRBJ2-2, is DGGITQSPKYLFRKEGQNVTLSCEQNLNHDAMYWYRQDPGQGLRLIYYSQIVNDFQKGDIAEGYSVSREKKESFPLTVTSAQKNPTAFYLCASSIKSSTGELFFGEGSRLTVL.

The chain uses TRBV7-3 and TRBJ2-2; no definite D call. The CDR3 covers 17 residues. The germline V gene has CDR1 SGHTA and CDR2 FQGTGA. Trimming shortened V by 0 bases and J by 2 bases, and 13 bases separated the two germline ends. CDR3 region: CASSLTPRRPNTGELFF. The CDR3 DNA is TGTGCCAGCAGCTTAACCCCGCGAAGGCCAAACACCGGGGAGCTGTTTTTT.

The chain has TRBV11-2 and TRBJ1-1, with D unclear. This CDR3 comprises 13 residues. Germline values: CDR1 SGHAT, CDR2 FQNNGV. V was shortened by 7 bases and J by 1 base, with 10 bases between the two germline ends. CDR3 bases: TGTGCCAGCACCATCAGGAGGAACACTGAAGCTTTCTTT. Protein sequence: CASTIRRNTEAFF.

The CDR3 DNA is TGTGCCAGCTCTGAAATACAGGGCCGAGGGACCGGGGAGCTGTTTTTT. This encodes CASSEIQGRGTGELFF. This rearrangement joins TRBV18 to TRBJ2-2, with a weak D call TRBD1 (6 bases). Per germline, CDR1 KGHSH and CDR2 LQKENI. CDR3 size: 16 residues. Trimming took off 6 bases at V and 5 bases at J, with 19 bases between the two ends.

The rearrangement links TRBV5-4 to TRBJ2-5; 8 bases are a match to TRBD1. Germline CDR1 is SGHNT and CDR2 is YYREEE (reference sequence). The CDR3 has 14 amino acids. V shed 5 bases, J shed 2 bases, and the junction held 5 bases outside the gene matches. The CDR3 loop is CASSPGQGQETQYF. CDR3 DNA: TGTGCCAGCAGTCCCGGACAGGGTCAAGAGACCCAGTACTTC. The variable domain in full, completed from reference TRBV5-4 and TRBJ2-5, reads ETGVTQSPTHLIKTRGQQVTLRCSSQSGHNTVSWYQQALGQGPQFIFQYYREEENGRGNFPPRFSGLQFPNYSSELNVNALELDDSALYLCASSPGQGQETQYFGPGTRLLVL.

The chain combines TRBV6-1 with TRBJ1-2; D gene ambiguous. This CDR3 region has 10 residues. Germline V lookup: CDR1 MNHNS, CDR2 SASEGT. V lost 4 bases to trimming and J lost 8 bases, with 5 bases between them. The CDR3 here is CASSAGGYTF. The CDR3, as DNA: TGTGCCAGCAGTGCGGGAGGCTACACCTTC.

This clone was observed once. The gene calls are TRBV12-1 and TRBJ2-5; the table's D call, TRBD2, was not checked against the DNA. TRBV12-1 is marked as a pseudogene. CDR3 length equals 14 residues. CDR3 sequence: CASSFGDCEETQYF. Written as DNA, the CDR3 is TGTGCCAGCAGCTTTGGGGACTGCGAAGAGACCCAGTACTTC.

The chain has TRBV4-1 and TRBJ2-1, with a weak D call TRBD2 (6 bases). Trimming removed 3 bases from V and 6 bases from J, with 9 bases in between. CDR3 length: 13 amino acids. The germline V gene encodes CDR1 MGHRA and CDR2 YSYEKL. The CDR3 here is CASSQLAPNEQFF. DNA for the CDR3: TGCGCCAGCAGCCAGCTAGCGCCCAATGAGCAGTTCTTC.

This clone was recorded once. V is TRBV4-1 and J is TRBJ2-5; 16 bases fit TRBD2. The length of the CDR3 is 18 residues. CDR1 MGHRA and CDR2 YSYEKL come from the germline V gene. V was clipped by 4 bases and J by 5 bases; unmatched bases: 10. The CDR3 region has the DNA TGCGCCAGCAGCCCGGCCGGGACTAGCGGGGGGGCCTGGGAGACCCAGTACTTC. As protein: CASSPAGTSGGAWETQYF.

The chain has TRBV4-1 and TRBJ1-2; 9 bases line up with TRBD1. CDR3 length: 17 residues. Trimming cost V 4 bases and J 7 bases; bases outside gene matches: 16. Germline assignment: CDR1 MGHRA and CDR2 YSYEKL. CDR3 loop: CASSLGQGPVLIVGYTF. In DNA form, the CDR3 reads TGCGCCAGCAGCCTCGGACAGGGGCCAGTCCTTATCGTTGGCTACACCTTC.

This chain connects TRBV7-2 to TRBJ2-7; the D gene is possibly TRBD2 (6 bases). This CDR3 spans 14 amino acids. V lost 1 base, J lost 3 bases, and 10 bases lay in between. CDR1 and CDR2 (germline): SGHTA, FQGNSA. CDR3: CASSLVAGNYEQYF. CDR3 nucleotide sequence: TGTGCCAGCAGCTTAGTCGCGGGGAACTACGAGCAGTACTTC.

The gene calls are TRBV27 and TRBJ2-7; TRBD2 aligns across 9 bases. Germline values: CDR1 MNHEY, CDR2 SMNVEV (reference sequence). V was clipped by 3 bases and J by 1 base; unmatched bases: 4. The CDR3 consists of 15 residues. In nucleotides, the CDR3 is TGTGCCAGCAGTTTGAAGCGGGGGGTTTCCTACGAGCAGTACTTC. Its protein product is CASSLKRGVSYEQYF.

This clone was seen a single time. The chain employs TRBV7-9 and TRBJ1-6, with 9 bases identical to TRBD1. The CDR3 is 18 residues long. J was trimmed by 6 bases and V by 1 base; bases with no gene match: 10. Germline assignment: CDR1 SEHNR and CDR2 FQNEAQ (reference sequence). The CDR3 region has the DNA TGTGCCAGCAGCTTAGGCCAGTATAAGGACAGGGGTAATTCACCCCTCCACTTT. Protein: CASSLGQYKDRGNSPLHF. Combining the CDR3 with reference TRBV7-9 and TRBJ1-6 gives the whole variable domain DTGVSQNPRHKITKRGQNVTFRCDPISEHNRLYWYRQTLGQGPEFLTYFQNEAQLEKSRLLSDRFSAERPKGSFSTLEIQRTEQGDSAMYLCASSLGQYKDRGNSPLHFGNGTRLTVT.

Only one count was recorded for this clone. The genes are TRBV7-9 and TRBJ1-3; no clear D. The CDR3 is made up of 14 amino acids. Per the germline V gene, CDR1 is SEHNR and CDR2 is FQNEAQ (reference sequence). The V end lost 0 bases, the J end lost 2 bases, and 5 bases lay between the germline ends. The CDR3 loop is CASSLATPGNTIYF. The DNA for the CDR3 is TGTGCCAGCAGCTTAGCGACTCCTGGAAACACCATATATTTT.

This chain connects TRBV4-1 to TRBJ2-2, with TRBD2 matching 9 bases. CDR1 is MGHRA, CDR2 YSYEKL, per germline. The CDR3 length is 17 residues. V lost 1 base, J lost 5 bases, and 8 bases stayed unmatched. The CDR3 DNA reads as TGCGCCAGCAGCCAAGGTTTAGCGGGAGCCCTGACCGGGGAGCTGTTTTTT. Its protein is CASSQGLAGALTGELFF.